Reported below is one T cell receptor beta chain. Germline CDR1 reads MNHNS; CDR2 reads SASEGT. The CDR3 loop spans 16 amino acids. Trimming stripped 7 bases from V and 4 bases from J, with 20 bases between. This sample is part of a study of blood T cell repertoires in COVID-19. The data were produced by immunoSEQ multiplex PCR, yet TCRdb's version contains in-frame clones alone and is incomplete. The sample consists of hundreds of thousands of clones, more than 70% of them appearing once. The sequence was obtained from a man aged 25 to 40 with acute COVID-19. This chain uses TRBV6-1 with TRBJ1-3; no definite D call. Sequencing input: PBMCs or T cells enriched from blood (not recorded which). The CDR3 loop reads CASIDNGGGQGNTIYF. The CDR3, as DNA: TGTGCCAGCATTGACAATGGAGGAGGGCAGGGAAACACCATATATTTT.